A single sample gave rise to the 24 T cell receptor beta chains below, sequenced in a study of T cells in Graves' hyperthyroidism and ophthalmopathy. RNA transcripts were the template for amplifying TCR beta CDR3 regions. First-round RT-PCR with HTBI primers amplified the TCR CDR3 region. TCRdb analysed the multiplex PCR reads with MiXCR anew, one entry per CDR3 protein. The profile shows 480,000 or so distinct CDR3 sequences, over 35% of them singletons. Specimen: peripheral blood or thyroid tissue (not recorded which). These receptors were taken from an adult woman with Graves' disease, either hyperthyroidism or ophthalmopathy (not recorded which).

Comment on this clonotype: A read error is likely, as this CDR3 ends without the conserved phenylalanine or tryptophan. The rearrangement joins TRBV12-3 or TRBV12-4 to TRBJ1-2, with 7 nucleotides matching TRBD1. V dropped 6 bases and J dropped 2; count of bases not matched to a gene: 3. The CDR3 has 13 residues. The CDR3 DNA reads TGTGCCAGCAGCCTGACAGGGAACTATGGCTACACCTCC. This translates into CASSLTGNYGYTS.

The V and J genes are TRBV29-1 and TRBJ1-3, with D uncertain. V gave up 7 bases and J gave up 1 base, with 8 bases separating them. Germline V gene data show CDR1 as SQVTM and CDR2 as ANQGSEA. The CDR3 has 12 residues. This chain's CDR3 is CSDQASGNTIYF. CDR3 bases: TGCAGCGATCAGGCATCTGGAAACACCATATATTTT. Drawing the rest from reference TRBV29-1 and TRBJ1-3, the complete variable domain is SAVISQKPSRDICQRGTSLTIQCQVDSQVTMMFWYRQQPGQSLTLIATANQGSEATYESGFVIDKFPISRPNLTFSTLTVSNMSPEDSSIYLCSDQASGNTIYFGEGSWLTVV.

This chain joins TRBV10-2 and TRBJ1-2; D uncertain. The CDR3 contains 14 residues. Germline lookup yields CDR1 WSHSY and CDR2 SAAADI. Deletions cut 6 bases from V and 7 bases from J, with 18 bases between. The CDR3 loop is CASRRTSGMAGYTF. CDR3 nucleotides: TGCGCCAGCAGGAGGACTAGCGGGATGGCTGGCTACACCTTC.

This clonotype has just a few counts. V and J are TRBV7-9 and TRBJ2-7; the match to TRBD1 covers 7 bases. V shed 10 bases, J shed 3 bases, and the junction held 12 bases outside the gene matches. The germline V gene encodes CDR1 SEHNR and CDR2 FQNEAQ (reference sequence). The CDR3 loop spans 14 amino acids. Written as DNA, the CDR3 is TGTGCCACGCCTAGGGGGACAGCGAACTACGAGCAGTACTTC. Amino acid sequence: CATPRGTANYEQYF.

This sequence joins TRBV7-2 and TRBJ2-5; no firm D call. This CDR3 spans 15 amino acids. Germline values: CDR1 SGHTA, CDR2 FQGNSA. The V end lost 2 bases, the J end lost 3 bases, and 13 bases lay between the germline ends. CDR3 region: CASSLTWYPKETQYF. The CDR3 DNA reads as TGTGCCAGCAGCTTAACGTGGTATCCAAAAGAGACCCAGTACTTC. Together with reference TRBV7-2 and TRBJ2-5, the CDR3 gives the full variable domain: GAGVSQSPSNKVTEKGKDVELRCDPISGHTALYWYRQSLGQGLEFLIYFQGNSAPDKSGLPSDRFSAERTGGSVSTLTIQRTQQEDSAVYLCASSLTWYPKETQYFGPGTRLLVL.

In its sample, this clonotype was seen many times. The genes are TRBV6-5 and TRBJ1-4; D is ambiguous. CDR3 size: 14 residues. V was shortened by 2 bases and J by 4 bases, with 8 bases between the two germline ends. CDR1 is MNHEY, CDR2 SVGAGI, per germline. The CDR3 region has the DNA TGTGCCAGCAGTTACGGTCAGAATAATGAAAAACTGTTTTTT. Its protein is CASSYGQNNEKLFF.

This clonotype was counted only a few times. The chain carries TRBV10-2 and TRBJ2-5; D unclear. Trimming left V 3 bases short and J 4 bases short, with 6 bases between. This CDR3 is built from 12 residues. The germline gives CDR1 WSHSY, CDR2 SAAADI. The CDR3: CASSDVRETQYF. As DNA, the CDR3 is TGCGCCAGCAGTGACGTGAGAGAGACCCAGTACTTC.

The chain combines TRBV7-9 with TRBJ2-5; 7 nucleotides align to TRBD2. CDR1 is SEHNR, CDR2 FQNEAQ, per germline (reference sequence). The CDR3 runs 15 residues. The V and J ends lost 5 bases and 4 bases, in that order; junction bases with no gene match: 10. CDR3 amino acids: CASSQGETSVETQYF. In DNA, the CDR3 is TGTGCCAGCAGCCAAGGAGAAACTAGCGTAGAGACCCAGTACTTC.

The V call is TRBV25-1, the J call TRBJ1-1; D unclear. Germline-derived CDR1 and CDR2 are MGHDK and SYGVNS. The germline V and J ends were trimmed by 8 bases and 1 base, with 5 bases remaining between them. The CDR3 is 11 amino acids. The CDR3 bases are TGTGCCAGCCTACAGAACACTGAAGCTTTCTTT. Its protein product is CASLQNTEAFF.

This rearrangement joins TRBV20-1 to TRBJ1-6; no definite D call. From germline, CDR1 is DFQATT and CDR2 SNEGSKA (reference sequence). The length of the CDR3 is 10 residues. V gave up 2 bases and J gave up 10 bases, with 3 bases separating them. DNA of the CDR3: TGCAGTGCTAGAAGCTCACCCCTCCACTTT. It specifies CSARSSPLHF.

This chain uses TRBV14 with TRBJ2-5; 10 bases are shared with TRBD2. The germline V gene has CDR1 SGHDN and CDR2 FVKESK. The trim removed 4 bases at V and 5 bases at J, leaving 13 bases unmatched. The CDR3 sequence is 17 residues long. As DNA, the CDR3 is TGTGCCAGCAGCCCCGGACTGCTAGCGGGAGCGCTGGAGACCCAGTACTTC. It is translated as CASSPGLLAGALETQYF.

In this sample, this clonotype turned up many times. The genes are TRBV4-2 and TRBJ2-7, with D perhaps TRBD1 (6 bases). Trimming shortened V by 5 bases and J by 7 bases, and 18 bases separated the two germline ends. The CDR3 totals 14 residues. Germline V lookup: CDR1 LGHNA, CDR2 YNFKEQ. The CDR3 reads CASSFPGQPREQYF. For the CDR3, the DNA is TGTGCCAGCAGCTTCCCGGGACAACCTAGGGAGCAGTACTTC.

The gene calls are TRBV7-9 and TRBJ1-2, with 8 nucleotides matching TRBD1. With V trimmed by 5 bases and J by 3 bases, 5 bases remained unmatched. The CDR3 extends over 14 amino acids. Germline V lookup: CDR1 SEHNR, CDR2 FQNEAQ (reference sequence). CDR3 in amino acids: CASSAGTGYYGYTF. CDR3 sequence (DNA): TGTGCCAGCAGCGCCGGGACAGGATACTATGGCTACACCTTC.

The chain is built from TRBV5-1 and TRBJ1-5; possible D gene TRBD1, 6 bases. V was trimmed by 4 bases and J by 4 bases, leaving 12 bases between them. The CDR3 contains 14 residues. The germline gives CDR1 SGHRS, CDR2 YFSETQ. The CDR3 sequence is CASSGQRFNQPQHF. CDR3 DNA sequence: TGCGCCAGCAGCGGACAGCGATTTAATCAGCCCCAGCATTTT.

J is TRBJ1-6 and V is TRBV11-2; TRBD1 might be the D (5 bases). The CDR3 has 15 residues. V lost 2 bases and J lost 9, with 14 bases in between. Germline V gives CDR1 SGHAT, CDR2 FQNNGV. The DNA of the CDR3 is TGTGCCAGCAGCTTAAAGGGGACTATTGGTTCACCCCTCCACTTT. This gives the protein CASSLKGTIGSPLHF.

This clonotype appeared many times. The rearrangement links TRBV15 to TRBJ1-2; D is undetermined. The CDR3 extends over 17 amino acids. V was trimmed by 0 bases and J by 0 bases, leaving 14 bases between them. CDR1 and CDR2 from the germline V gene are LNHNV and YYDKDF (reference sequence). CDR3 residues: CATSRDRSTQANYGYTF. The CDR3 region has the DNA TGTGCCACCAGCAGAGATCGGAGTACCCAGGCTAACTATGGCTACACCTTC.

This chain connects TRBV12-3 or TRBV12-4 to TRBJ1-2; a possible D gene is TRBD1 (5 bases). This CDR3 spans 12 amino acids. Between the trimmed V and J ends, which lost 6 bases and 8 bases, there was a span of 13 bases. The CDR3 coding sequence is TGTGCCAGCAGCACATCAGGGATCGGCTACACCTTC. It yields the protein CASSTSGIGYTF.

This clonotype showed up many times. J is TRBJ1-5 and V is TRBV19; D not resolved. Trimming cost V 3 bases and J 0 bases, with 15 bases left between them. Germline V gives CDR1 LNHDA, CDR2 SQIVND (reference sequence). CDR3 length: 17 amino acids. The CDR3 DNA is TGTGCCAGTAGTATGGCGGCGGTAAGGTATAGCAATCAGCCCCAGCATTTT. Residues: CASSMAAVRYSNQPQHF.

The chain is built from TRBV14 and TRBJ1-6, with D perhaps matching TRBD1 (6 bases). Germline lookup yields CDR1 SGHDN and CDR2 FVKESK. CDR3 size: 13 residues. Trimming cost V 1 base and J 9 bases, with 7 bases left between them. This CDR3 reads CASSQAGASPLHF. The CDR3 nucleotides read TGTGCCAGCAGCCAAGCAGGGGCTTCACCCCTCCACTTT.

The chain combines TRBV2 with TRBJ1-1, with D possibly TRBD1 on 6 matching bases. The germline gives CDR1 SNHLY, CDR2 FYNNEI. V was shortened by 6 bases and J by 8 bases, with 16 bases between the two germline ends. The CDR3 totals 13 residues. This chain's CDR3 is CASSYTGPGEAFF. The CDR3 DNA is TGTGCCAGCAGCTACACAGGGCCGGGAGAAGCTTTCTTT.

Here the CDR3 DNA reads TGTGCCAGCAGTCAAACCTGGACAGGGGGCTACACCGGGGAGCTGTTTTTT. It codes for CASSQTWTGGYTGELFF. The chain recombines TRBV6-1 with TRBJ2-2, with TRBD1 identical over 11 bases. The V and J ends lost 5 bases and 3 bases, in that order; junction bases with no gene match: 8. CDR1 MNHNS and CDR2 SASEGT come from the germline V gene. The CDR3 is made up of 17 amino acids.

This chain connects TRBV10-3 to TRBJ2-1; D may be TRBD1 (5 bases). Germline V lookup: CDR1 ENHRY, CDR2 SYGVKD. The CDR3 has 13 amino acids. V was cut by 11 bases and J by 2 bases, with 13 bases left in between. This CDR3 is CAGAPTAYNEQFF. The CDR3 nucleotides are TGTGCCGGGGCACCTACCGCCTACAATGAGCAGTTCTTC.

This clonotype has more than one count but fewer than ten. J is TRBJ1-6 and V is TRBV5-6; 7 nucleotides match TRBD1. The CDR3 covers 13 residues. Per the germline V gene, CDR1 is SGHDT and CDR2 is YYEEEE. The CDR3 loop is CATDRDGNSPLHF. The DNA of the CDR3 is TGTGCTACCGACAGGGATGGCAATTCACCCCTCCACTTT.

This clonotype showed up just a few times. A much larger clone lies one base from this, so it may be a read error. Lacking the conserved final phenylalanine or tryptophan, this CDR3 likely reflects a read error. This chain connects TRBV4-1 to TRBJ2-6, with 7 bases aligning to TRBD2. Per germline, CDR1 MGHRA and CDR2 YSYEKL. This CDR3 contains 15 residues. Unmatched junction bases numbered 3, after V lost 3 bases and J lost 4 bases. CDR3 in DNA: TGCGCCAGCAGCCAGAGGGAGGGAGGGGCCAACGTCCTGACTTCC. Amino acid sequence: CASSQREGGANVLTS.